This TCR beta chain comes out of a study of shared clonotypes between healthy human individuals. Looking at the study overall: Donor composition was a couple of women and a few men, aged 18 to 49.

Using immunoSEQ multiplex PCR, the repertoire was profiled, and TCRdb retains in-frame clones only, with some absent. Among around 2.5 million clones listed, 80% to 95% were seen once. The CDR3 loop spans 15 amino acids. V gave up 6 bases and J gave up 5 bases, with 17 bases separating them. CDR1 is MDHEN, CDR2 SYDVKM, per germline. The V gene is TRBV28, the J gene TRBJ1-5; D is ambiguous. This receptor was identified in a man between 18 and 29 years old in good health. Some clones in this sample may be carry-over from other donors' samples. The sequenced material came from naive CD4+ T cells from PBMCs. As for subset: CD45RA+ positively selected. CDR3 nucleotides: TGTGCCAGCAGCCCTCCCGGTGGAGGGCATCAGCCCCAGCATTTT. Translation: CASSPPGGGHQPQHF. Filled out from reference TRBV28 and TRBJ1-5, the complete variable domain reads DVKVTQSSRYLVKRTGEKVFLECVQDMDHENMFWYRQDPGLGLRLIYFSYDVKMKEKGDIPEGYSVSREKKERFSLILESASTNQTSMYLCASSPPGGGHQPQHFGDGTRLSIL.